Listed below are T cell receptor beta chains from one sample, sequenced in a study of response to subunit inactivated influenza vaccine. MiXCR, run by TCRdb on the RT-PCR reads, gives a single entry per CDR3 protein. In the table there are more than 450,000 distinct CDR3 sequences, about 12% of which are singletons. This specimen consisted of PBMCs from blood, obtained on the day of vaccination. These receptors were taken from a man in his fifties or sixties who received an inactivated influenza vaccine. Both conserved end residues are part of each CDR3. The order of the fields is CDR3 DNA, CDR3 protein, D gene, J gene, V gene, clone size. D genes are given only for firm matches. The size field is filled for only some rows; it gives once, few, many or a size class.

cdr3_nt: TGCAGCGTTGTAGCGGGGGGGAGCACCGGGGAGCTGTTTTTT
cdr3_aa: CSVVAGGSTGELFF
d_call: TRBD2
j_call: TRBJ2-2
v_call: TRBV29-1
clone_size: many

cdr3_nt: TGTGCCAGCAGTAAGCCATTTGGGACCGGGGAGCTGTTTTTT
cdr3_aa: CASSKPFGTGELFF
d_call: .
j_call: TRBJ2-2
v_call: TRBV3-1
clone_size: few

cdr3_nt: TGTGCCATCCAATCGCAGCGACCAGACACAGATACGCAGTATTTT
cdr3_aa: CAIQSQRPDTDTQYF
d_call: .
j_call: TRBJ2-3
v_call: TRBV10-3
clone_size: few

cdr3_nt: TGTGCCAGCAGCTTGATGTTCCAGGGAAGGAATGAGCAGTTCTTC
cdr3_aa: CASSLMFQGRNEQFF
d_call: .
j_call: TRBJ2-1
v_call: TRBV5-6
clone_size: few

cdr3_nt: TGTGCCAGCAGTCCCGGGACACGGCCCACCGGGGAGCTGTTTTTT
cdr3_aa: CASSPGTRPTGELFF
d_call: .
j_call: TRBJ2-2
v_call: TRBV28
clone_size: few

cdr3_nt: TGTGCCAGCTCACCGGGAGTGAGCTCCTATAATTCACCCCTCCACTTT
cdr3_aa: CASSPGVSSYNSPLHF
d_call: .
j_call: TRBJ1-6
v_call: TRBV18
clone_size: .

cdr3_nt: TGCAGTGCTTCCTTCGGGACAGGCAGATCGGAACTGTTTTTT
cdr3_aa: CSASFGTGRSELFF
d_call: TRBD1
j_call: TRBJ1-4
v_call: TRBV20-1
clone_size: few

cdr3_nt: TGTGCCAGCAGCCTCATTCTCGGACAGAACACTGAAGCTTTCTTT
cdr3_aa: CASSLILGQNTEAFF
d_call: .
j_call: TRBJ1-1
v_call: TRBV28
clone_size: few

cdr3_nt: TGTGCCAGCAGCCCTCTTCTAGGGGGTCCTTACAATGAGCAGTTCTTC
cdr3_aa: CASSPLLGGPYNEQFF
d_call: .
j_call: TRBJ2-1
v_call: TRBV7-2
clone_size: few

cdr3_nt: TGCAGTGCTAGAGTCCTAGGTGGGATCGGGACCGGGGAGCTGTTTTTT
cdr3_aa: CSARVLGGIGTGELFF
d_call: .
j_call: TRBJ2-2
v_call: TRBV20-1
clone_size: few

cdr3_nt: TGTGCCACTCGGGACAGGGGCTTTTCTGGGGCCAACGTCCTGACTTTC
cdr3_aa: CATRDRGFSGANVLTF
d_call: TRBD1
j_call: TRBJ2-6
v_call: TRBV10-3
clone_size: .

cdr3_nt: TGTGCCAGCAGCCAAGATGGACACTATAGCAATCAGCCCCAGCATTTT
cdr3_aa: CASSQDGHYSNQPQHF
d_call: .
j_call: TRBJ1-5
v_call: TRBV4-2
clone_size: few

cdr3_nt: TGTGCCAGCAGCTTCAAAGGGGAGACCCAGTACTTC
cdr3_aa: CASSFKGETQYF
d_call: .
j_call: TRBJ2-5
v_call: TRBV7-2
clone_size: few

cdr3_nt: TGTGCCATCAGTGCGAACAGGGCGGCAGATACGCAGTATTTT
cdr3_aa: CAISANRAADTQYF
d_call: .
j_call: TRBJ2-3
v_call: TRBV10-3
clone_size: .

cdr3_nt: TGTGCCAGCAGCTCAAACCCGGGGCTTTACACAGATACGCAGTATTTT
cdr3_aa: CASSSNPGLYTDTQYF
d_call: .
j_call: TRBJ2-3
v_call: TRBV11-2
clone_size: .

cdr3_nt: TGTGCCAGCACCATCCCAGGGCAGGACTATGAGCAGTTCTTC
cdr3_aa: CASTIPGQDYEQFF
d_call: .
j_call: TRBJ2-1
v_call: TRBV7-8
clone_size: few

cdr3_nt: TGTGCCAGCAGTTACCGCAGGGACAATGAGCAGTTCTTC
cdr3_aa: CASSYRRDNEQFF
d_call: .
j_call: TRBJ2-1
v_call: TRBV6-2/TRBV6-3
clone_size: few

cdr3_nt: TGCGCCAGCAGTCCCAGCGGGTGGGATAATGATGAGCAGTTCTTC
cdr3_aa: CASSPSGWDNDEQFF
d_call: .
j_call: TRBJ2-1
v_call: TRBV4-1
clone_size: few

cdr3_nt: TGTGCCAGCAGACGGATTACCTACGAGCAGTACTTC
cdr3_aa: CASRRITYEQYF
d_call: .
j_call: TRBJ2-7
v_call: TRBV6-5
clone_size: .

cdr3_nt: TGCAGCGTTGAAGGTAGGGTCAATGAGCAGTTCTTC
cdr3_aa: CSVEGRVNEQFF
d_call: .
j_call: TRBJ2-1
v_call: TRBV29-1
clone_size: few

cdr3_nt: TGCGCCAGCAGCCTAGATCCTAGTATCCATGAGCAGTTCTTC
cdr3_aa: CASSLDPSIHEQFF
d_call: .
j_call: TRBJ2-1
v_call: TRBV4-1
clone_size: .

cdr3_nt: TGTGCCAGCAGCCCGAGCGAGGGGTATAATTCACCCCTCCACTTT
cdr3_aa: CASSPSEGYNSPLHF
d_call: .
j_call: TRBJ1-6
v_call: TRBV3-1
clone_size: .

cdr3_nt: TGTGCCAGCAGCTTTGATAGGAAACAGGAACCCTCGGAGTTCTTC
cdr3_aa: CASSFDRKQEPSEFF
d_call: .
j_call: TRBJ2-1
v_call: TRBV7-9
clone_size: .

cdr3_nt: TGTGCCAGCAGTACTACGGCGGGGGGGCCGGATACGCAGTATTTT
cdr3_aa: CASSTTAGGPDTQYF
d_call: TRBD2
j_call: TRBJ2-3
v_call: TRBV4-2
clone_size: few

cdr3_nt: TGCAGTGCCCGGACTAGCGGGAGCCACAATGAGCAGTTCTTC
cdr3_aa: CSARTSGSHNEQFF
d_call: TRBD2
j_call: TRBJ2-1
v_call: TRBV20-1
clone_size: few

cdr3_nt: TGTGCCAGCAGTTTCGGGAACGAAGCTTTCTTT
cdr3_aa: CASSFGNEAFF
d_call: .
j_call: TRBJ1-1
v_call: TRBV12-3/TRBV12-4
clone_size: many

cdr3_nt: TGTGCCAGCAGGCCCGGACAAAATGGACAGCCCCAGCATTTT
cdr3_aa: CASRPGQNGQPQHF
d_call: .
j_call: TRBJ1-5
v_call: TRBV6-1
clone_size: .

cdr3_nt: TGTGCCAGCAGTTACAGTTTCGACAGGGCTACCTACGAGCAGTACTTC
cdr3_aa: CASSYSFDRATYEQYF
d_call: TRBD1
j_call: TRBJ2-7
v_call: TRBV6-5
clone_size: few

cdr3_nt: TGTGCCAGCAGTTCGCCACTAGCGCTCCCCAAGGGCAATGAGCAGTTCTTC
cdr3_aa: CASSSPLALPKGNEQFF
d_call: TRBD2
j_call: TRBJ2-1
v_call: TRBV28
clone_size: few

cdr3_nt: TGTGCCAGTAGCCCTTCGGTAGGTGGGGGGCAGCCCCAGCATTTT
cdr3_aa: CASSPSVGGGQPQHF
d_call: .
j_call: TRBJ1-5
v_call: TRBV19
clone_size: few

cdr3_nt: TGTGCCAGCAGTTACGTGACAGGGGGCTCCTACGAGCAGTACTTC
cdr3_aa: CASSYVTGGSYEQYF
d_call: TRBD1
j_call: TRBJ2-7
v_call: TRBV6-2/TRBV6-3
clone_size: .

cdr3_nt: TGTGCCAGCAGCCCGTTGCGGACTAGCGGGAATCGTGCCTACACCTACAATGAGCAGTTCTTC
cdr3_aa: CASSPLRTSGNRAYTYNEQFF
d_call: TRBD2
j_call: TRBJ2-1
v_call: TRBV7-9
clone_size: .